These 2 T cell receptor beta chains originate from one sample sequenced in a study of radiotherapy plus CTLA-4 blockade in lung cancer. This table comes from immunoSEQ multiplex PCR, and its TCRdb copy is limited to in-frame clones, with some not included. The table includes about 45,000 clones, roughly 63% detected once. Material: peripheral blood, obtained from a patient treated with radiotherapy plus ipilimumab. All receptors come from a human donor with non-small cell lung cancer who had a partial response to radiotherapy plus ipilimumab.

V is TRBV5-1 and J is TRBJ1-6; D unresolved. The V gene's germline CDR1 is SGHRS and CDR2 YFSETQ. The CDR3 sequence is 15 residues long. V was shortened by 0 bases and J by 2 bases, with 6 bases between the two germline ends. CDR3 nucleotide sequence: TGCGCCAGCAGCTTGGACAGCACCTATAATTCACCCCTCCACTTT. This gives the protein CASSLDSTYNSPLHF. The full variable domain, rest sourced from reference TRBV5-1 and TRBJ1-6, is KAGVTQTPRYLIKTRGQQVTLSCSPISGHRSVSWYQQTPGQGLQFLFEYFSETQRNKGNFPGRFSGRQFSNSRSEMNVSTLELGDSALYLCASSLDSTYNSPLHFGNGTRLTVT.

This clone was seen a handful of times. This chain joins TRBV4-1 and TRBJ1-2, with D possibly matching TRBD1 (6 bases). Germline V gene sequence: CDR1 MGHRA, CDR2 YSYEKL. The V and J ends lost 0 bases and 4 bases respectively, with 12 bases between them. The CDR3 runs to 15 residues. CDR3: CASSQDPGTSYGYTF. CDR3 in DNA: TGCGCCAGCAGCCAAGACCCCGGGACAAGCTATGGCTACACCTTC.